This TCR beta chain was captured by sequencing in a study of T cells in Graves' hyperthyroidism and ophthalmopathy. Researchers amplified the TCR beta CDR3 regions from RNA transcripts. With the HTBI primer set, the TCR CDR3 went through a first round of RT-PCR. TCRdb redid the calling of the multiplex PCR reads with MiXCR, one entry per CDR3 protein. The sample gives over 700,000 distinct CDR3 sequences, 35% of which show up once; less than 35% is in the top ten. V gave up 6 bases and J gave up 8 bases, with 14 bases separating them. Germline V gives CDR1 SNHLY, CDR2 FYNNEI. The CDR3 spans 14 residues. This clonotype was detected only a few times. This is likely a read error, given that the CDR3 carries no conserved phenylalanine or tryptophan at its end.

The origin of this receptor is a woman in her thirties or forties with Graves' hyperthyroidism. Source material: blood. The gene calls are TRBV2 and TRBJ1-6, with D perhaps matching TRBD1 (6 bases). The DNA of the CDR3 is TGTGCCAGCAGACGACAGGAGTTCTATTCACCCCTCCACCTT. Translated: CASRRQEFYSPLHL.